This TCR beta chain was observed in a study of blood T cell repertoires in COVID-19. Study-level background: The United States, Italy and Spain were the sources of the acute and convalescent COVID-19 samples. T cells, B-cell-depleted T cells, or PBMCs supplied cDNA or gDNA.

Allocation to cohorts depended on clinical history reported by the participants. With V trimmed by 3 bases and J by 6 bases, 11 bases remained unmatched. The CDR3 extends over 15 amino acids. Germline CDR1 is SGHRS and CDR2 is YFSETQ. Methods used by the authors: How many nucleated cells were present was estimated from reference gene primer amplification. Sequencing was performed with immunoSEQ multiplex PCR; in TCRdb, only in-frame clones are kept and a portion is missing. That table gives V, J and clone size, and the DNA gave D and trimming. The table includes 130,000 to 150,000 clones, 84% detected once.

The clonotype originates from a woman aged 50 to 65 who had been exposed to COVID-19. The V call is TRBV5-1, the J call TRBJ2-7; 8 positions agree with TRBD2. The sequenced sample was PBMCs or T cells enriched from blood (not recorded which). CDR3 protein: CASSSGLAGVTEQYF. CDR3 in DNA: TGCGCCAGCAGCTCAGGACTAGCAGGGGTTACCGAGCAGTACTTC.